This entry lists 19 T cell receptor beta chains sequenced from one sample in a study of cytomegalovirus exposure and HLA in healthy donors. PCR was performed using 60 Vbeta and 13 Jbeta primers. Only in-frame clones appear in the TCRdb table, and some are missing; sequencing was by immunoSEQ multiplex PCR. Of 200,000 or so clones in the sample, roughly 80% were seen once. Material for sequencing was PBMCs. The receptors derive from a woman aged 30 to 39 in good health and CMV-seronegative.

The rearrangement uses TRBV7-8 and TRBJ2-7; TRBD2 is a possible D gene (6 bases). In germline, CDR1 is SGHVS, CDR2 FQNEAQ. V lost 2 bases to trimming and J lost 1 base, with 15 bases between them. CDR3 length: 16 residues. The CDR3 sequence: CASSLLSRDQSYEQYF. CDR3 bases: TGTGCCAGCAGCTTATTGTCGCGGGATCAGTCCTACGAGCAGTACTTC. The full variable domain, its missing parts supplied by reference TRBV7-8 and TRBJ2-7, is GAGVSQSPRYKVAKRGQDVALRCDPISGHVSLFWYQQALGQGPEFLTYFQNEAQLDKSGLPSDRFFAERPEGSVSTLKIQRTQQEDSAVYLCASSLLSRDQSYEQYFGPGTRLTVT.

V usage is TRBV6-6 and J usage is TRBJ1-1; D is uncertain. The ends were cut back, 0 bases at V and 3 bases at J, with 5 bases in the middle. Germline V CDR1 and CDR2: MNHNY, SVGAGI (reference sequence). The CDR3 totals 13 residues. The CDR3: CASSYSRDTEAFF. CDR3 DNA sequence: TGTGCCAGCAGTTACTCACGGGACACTGAAGCTTTCTTT.

This chain joins TRBV2 and TRBJ2-1; 12 positions agree with TRBD1. The CDR3 is 18 residues long. CDR1 SNHLY and CDR2 FYNNEI come from the germline V gene. The V segment lost 9 bases and the J segment 5 bases; nucleotides outside the gene matches: 17. The CDR3 reads CASETTGTGGKSNNEQFF. The CDR3 coding sequence is TGTGCCAGTGAAACTACCGGGACAGGGGGCAAGTCCAACAATGAGCAGTTCTTC.

The V and J genes are TRBV19 and TRBJ1-5; D remains ambiguous. This CDR3 contains 14 residues. Germline V gene data show CDR1 as LNHDA and CDR2 as SQIVND (reference sequence). V dropped 5 bases and J dropped 0 bases, with 8 bases sitting between them. The CDR3 sequence: CASSPLVSNQPQHF. The CDR3 DNA follows: TGTGCCAGTAGTCCTCTAGTTAGCAATCAGCCCCAGCATTTT.

This clone came up a few times. The chain carries TRBV5-1 and TRBJ2-1; a weak D match, TRBD1 (6 bases). CDR3 length equals 15 residues. CDR1 is SGHRS and CDR2 is YFSETQ in the germline V gene. V dropped 3 bases and J dropped 0 bases, with 10 bases sitting between them. The CDR3 DNA is TGCGCCAGCAGCTGGGGACATTCCTCCTACAATGAGCAGTTCTTC. Residues: CASSWGHSSYNEQFF.

The chain has TRBV7-9 and TRBJ2-2; D unresolved. V lost 2 bases, J lost 4 bases, and 5 bases lay in between. Per germline, CDR1 SEHNR and CDR2 FQNEAQ (reference sequence). There are 13 residues in the CDR3. In nucleotides, the CDR3 is TGTGCCAGCAGCTTACTTCCCACCGGGGAGCTGTTTTTT. Its protein is CASSLLPTGELFF.

This clone was picked up a small number of times. The CDR3 DNA reads TGCGCCAGCAGCCCCCGGCAGGGGTTTTACGATAGCAATCAGCCCCAGCATTTT. Translated: CASSPRQGFYDSNQPQHF. The chain combines TRBV4-1 with TRBJ1-5; TRBD1 is a possible D gene (6 bases). V was clipped by 4 bases and J by 0 bases, with 19 bases between them. The CDR3 extends over 18 amino acids. The V gene's germline CDR1 is MGHRA and CDR2 YSYEKL.

A few counts support this clone. The chain is built from TRBV18 and TRBJ2-1; 11 bases align to TRBD1. The CDR3 extends over 17 amino acids. CDR1 KGHSH and CDR2 LQKENI come from the germline V gene. The V segment lost 1 base and the J segment 7 bases; nucleotides outside the gene matches: 9. The CDR3 DNA is TGTGCCAGCTCACCACTGATTGGACAGGGGGCTGGAAATGAGCAGTTCTTC. This codes for CASSPLIGQGAGNEQFF. The whole variable domain, filled in from reference TRBV18 and TRBJ2-1, reads NAGVMQNPRHLVRRRGQEARLRCSPMKGHSHVYWYRQLPEEGLKFMVYLQKENIIDESGMPKERFSAEFPKEGPSILRIQQVVRGDSAAYFCASSPLIGQGAGNEQFFGPGTRLTVL.

This clone was seen only a few times. CDR3 loop: CASSLPGTGGTEAFF. The DNA of the CDR3 is TGTGCCAGCAGCTTGCCCGGGACAGGGGGCACTGAAGCTTTCTTT. V usage is TRBV5-6 and J usage is TRBJ1-1; TRBD1 matches at 11 bases. V lost 1 base to trimming and J lost 4 bases; unmatched junction nucleotides: 3. CDR3 size: 15 residues. Per the germline V gene, CDR1 is SGHDT and CDR2 is YYEEEE.

This chain uses TRBV10-3 with TRBJ2-1; TRBD1 might be the D (5 bases). Trimming removed 0 bases from V and 5 bases from J, with 8 bases in between. The CDR3 has 14 amino acids. Germline CDR1 is ENHRY and CDR2 is SYGVKD. The CDR3: CAISESGLNNEQFF. CDR3 sequence (DNA): TGTGCCATCAGTGAGTCGGGGCTGAACAATGAGCAGTTCTTC.

This clone appeared a few times. The chain recombines TRBV9 with TRBJ2-1, with unresolved D. Deletions cut 4 bases from V and 8 bases from J, with 13 bases between. CDR1 is SGDLS, CDR2 YYNGEE, per germline. The CDR3 has 13 residues. The CDR3, as DNA: TGTGCCAGCAGCCCACCCCTCGCGGATGAGCAGTTCTTC. Translated, it gives CASSPPLADEQFF.

The chain joins TRBV13 to TRBJ1-2, with 9 nucleotides matching TRBD1. The CDR3 consists of 13 residues. CDR1 PRHDT and CDR2 FYEKMQ come from the germline V gene (reference sequence). J gave up 13 bases and V 5 bases, and 11 bases lay outside the gene matches. Here the CDR3 DNA reads TGTGCCAGCAGCGCCGGGACAGGGAGGTTTTGCACCTTC. Translating it yields CASSAGTGRFCTF.

This clone was seen only a few times. This sequence joins TRBV7-9 and TRBJ2-2, with D perhaps TRBD1 (6 bases). The CDR3 contains 14 residues. Per germline, CDR1 SEHNR and CDR2 FQNEAQ (reference sequence). V lost 4 bases to trimming and J lost 2 bases, with 8 bases between them. The CDR3 spells CASSSGQNTGELFF. Here the CDR3 DNA reads TGTGCCAGCAGCTCGGGACAAAACACCGGGGAGCTGTTTTTT.

The chain employs TRBV2 and TRBJ2-5, with no clear D. CDR1 is SNHLY and CDR2 is FYNNEI in the germline V gene. The ends were cut back, 5 bases at V and 5 bases at J, with 12 bases in the middle. The length of the CDR3 is 13 residues. This chain's CDR3 is CASSNYAGETQYF. CDR3 bases: TGTGCCAGCAGTAACTACGCTGGTGAGACCCAGTACTTC.

The chain has TRBV13 and TRBJ2-1; 9 bases are a match to TRBD2. CDR1 PRHDT and CDR2 FYEKMQ come from the germline V gene (reference sequence). There are 17 residues in the CDR3. Trimming removed 3 bases from V and 6 bases from J; junction bases left unmatched: 12. CDR3 sequence: CASSFFSGGSIGNEQFF. The CDR3 DNA follows: TGTGCCAGCAGCTTCTTTAGCGGGGGAAGCATTGGCAATGAGCAGTTCTTC.

The rearrangement links TRBV18 to TRBJ2-1; 7 bases agree with TRBD2. Germline trimming cut 3 bases from V and 0 bases from J; bases unmatched to any gene: 2. This CDR3 has 15 residues. Germline V lookup: CDR1 KGHSH, CDR2 LQKENI. CDR3 in DNA: TGTGCCAGCTCACCTCTAGCGGCCTCCTACAATGAGCAGTTCTTC. It specifies CASSPLAASYNEQFF.

This sequence joins TRBV18 and TRBJ1-5; D not certain. This CDR3 spans 13 amino acids. V was shortened by 5 bases and J by 4 bases, with 9 bases between the two germline ends. Looked up from germline, CDR1 is KGHSH and CDR2 is LQKENI. The CDR3 protein is CASSWVGNQPQHF. As DNA, the CDR3 is TGTGCCAGCTCATGGGTCGGGAATCAGCCCCAGCATTTT.

The rearrangement uses TRBV5-1 and TRBJ2-5; 10 bases match TRBD2. This CDR3 has 15 amino acids. The germline gives CDR1 SGHRS, CDR2 YFSETQ. Losses at the gene ends were 1 base for V and 2 bases for J; bases not matched to a gene: 2. The chain's CDR3 is CASSLSSGGQETQYF. In DNA form, the CDR3 reads TGCGCCAGCAGCTTGTCTAGCGGGGGACAAGAGACCCAGTACTTC. The whole variable domain, remainder taken from reference TRBV5-1 and TRBJ2-5, is KAGVTQTPRYLIKTRGQQVTLSCSPISGHRSVSWYQQTPGQGLQFLFEYFSETQRNKGNFPGRFSGRQFSNSRSEMNVSTLELGDSALYLCASSLSSGGQETQYFGPGTRLLVL.

This chain links TRBV7-9 with TRBJ2-3; a weak D match, TRBD2 (5 bases). The CDR3 is 15 amino acids. V was cut by 1 base and J by 6 bases, with 14 bases left in between. From germline, CDR1 is SEHNR and CDR2 FQNEAQ (reference sequence). Here the CDR3 DNA reads TGTGCCAGCAGCTTAGTGGGGTCCAGAGGGGATACGCAGTATTTT. This translates into CASSLVGSRGDTQYF.